This entry features one TCR beta chain sequence. This clone's antigen is unknown. No much larger clonotype is one base removed from it; base qualities were not supplied. For the CD8 naive samples, CD45RO-negative cells were positively selected for CCR7, yielding a CD45RA+CCR7+ population from which TemRA cells were excluded. Donors were healthy HIV-negative adults with no recently reported acute infections or vaccinations. Every donor was a Caucasian adult living in Nashville, Tennessee, USA. Blood was obtained by leukapheresis, after which PBMCs were separated by Ficoll-Histopaque density gradient centrifugation and cryopreserved in liquid nitrogen vapor phase. Analytical flow cytometry was used to check the purity and quantity of each magnetically sorted T cell population. Genomic DNA was isolated from each sorted fraction and quantified by UV absorbance on a Nanodrop 2000c. V and J lose 4 bases and 8 bases, and a span of 15 bases separates them. The CDR3 measures 14 amino acids from cysteine to phenylalanine. Left in the record is the CDR3 DNA by itself, 42 bases read in frame from the first base. The CDR1 and CDR2 encoded by the germline V gene are SGHVS and FQNEAQ.

Using the deep immunoSEQ assay, TCR CDR3 regions were amplified from genomic DNA by multiplex PCR. For each cell subset, the extracted genomic DNA was distributed evenly across all wells of several immunoSEQ 96-well plates, and each plate served as one replicate. For sorted subsets, each replicate PCR was loaded with around 200 ng genomic DNA, equivalent to 30,000 or so T cell genomes. The purified libraries were quantified using a Qubit 3.0 fluorometer, sized with a Bioanalyzer 2100, and then quantified again using the KAPA Library Quantification kit. Each immunoSEQ 96-well plate was sequenced on its own single-read 150-cycle Illumina NextSeq 550 flow cell. On the authors' methods: The immunoSEQ output contained only junctional sequences without quality scores, so filtering could not match that applied to full-length reads. To assign V/J genes and CDR3, sequences were annotated using PyIR, a Python wrapper for IgBLAST v1.9, with IMGT germline references. Any read was removed if the V/J assignment was weak (E-value above 1e-6), the CDR3 was missing, or the read contained stop codons, out-of-frame junctions, or ambiguous translated residues. V3J clonotypes were defined as sequences sharing the same inferred V gene, J gene, and CDR3 amino acid sequence. Percentage overlap between repertoires was calculated by dividing the number of shared unique clonotypes by the size of the smaller repertoire. Three approaches were used to assess repertoire richness: RTK rarefaction, the Chao1 estimator, and Recon v2.1 estimates of unobserved clonotypes. OLGA was used to compute generation probabilities for all TCRbeta clonotypes that the gDNA method yielded from a few donors. The source is immuneACCESS, and TCRdb retained only in-frame sequences with V and J called. Part of the clones is not carried over; for the studies checked, unresolved V genes explain less than half of this, and the remainder is unexplained. D and trimming were read from the DNA, whereas the V and J calls and clone size are those reported in that table. Within this sample are 800,000 or so clones, with just over 95% of them counted one time only. The leading ten clones occupy under 0.25% of the sample.

The data belong to a study of shared clonotypes between healthy human individuals (dated by TCRdb to the early 2020s). With respect to the entire study: A couple of women and three men aged 18 to 49 years were included in the cohort. For each donor, three plates each were used for CD4 naive and CD4 memory, two plates were used for CD8 naive, and one plate was used for CD8 memory. To estimate repertoire size and how much clonotypes are shared between individuals, the study performed deep sequencing of blood TCR repertoires from roughly five healthy adults. To increase sequencing depth and limit assay-specific biases, TCR repertoire library preparation and sequencing were carried out by different laboratories using diverse techniques. Leukapheresis yielded between about 0.9 and 9 billion PBMCs per donor. Broad study findings and their caveats: Only blood was sampled, and tissue TCR repertoires likely differ from those in blood. Based on pairwise subsampling, the degree of clonotype sharing among donors was expected to be affected by sequencing depth. Across a few donors, about 5.2% of naive CD4, around 3.5% of naive CD8, around 2.5% of memory CD4, and approximately 0.4% of memory CD8 clonotypes were shared. Naive subsets generally had larger estimated clonotype richness than memory subsets. Clonotypes shared by all four sorted-subset donors showed higher generation probabilities than non-shared clonotypes. Rarefaction of sorted-subset datasets indicated incomplete sequencing despite the large sequencing depth. Because the study included only a small number of donors, the genetic and exposure-history diversity represented was limited.

What was sequenced was naive CD8+ T cells sorted from blood. The cell subset or site label, read with the paper, signifies: CD45RA+CCR7+. The origin of this receptor is a man aged 25-40 years in good health. Rearrangement joined TRBV7-8 to TRBJ2-1, with no D gene named confidently. The sequenced DNA: TGTGCCAGCAGCTCCAGGTTAACGGGCGATGAGCAGTTCTTC. This encodes CASSSRLTGDEQFF.